This TCR beta chain was recorded in a study of vaccination and CD4 T cells after COVID-19. Treatment defined: roughly ten-day PBMC culture with coronavirus spike peptide pools or control peptides (ViraFEST assay). ViraFEST used peptide pools to expand antigen-specific T cells before TCR sequencing. US Alpha, Beta and Delta variants postdated the positive PCR dates, which ran from March to December 2020. The Oncomine TCR Beta short-read assay sequenced DNA from cultured CD4+ T cells. Genomic DNA extraction was carried out from cultured CD4+ T cells. TCRdb fed the PCR reads into MiXCR, producing one record per CDR3 protein. The top ten clones hold 21% of a sample with 9,500 to 14,000 distinct CDR3 sequences, over 50% of them seen once. The germline CDR1 and CDR2 sequences are MGHRA and YSYEKL. The CDR3 is 15 residues long. Trimming took 4 bases from V and 4 from J; bases not matched to a gene: 2. Notes on this clonotype: The antigen remains undetermined.

Study results and caveats: Looking at convalescent patients, a median about 90% of reactive clones were present only post-vaccination.

The rearrangement uses TRBV4-1 and TRBJ1-6; the match to TRBD1 covers 9 bases. The specimen was CD4+ T cells from blood, cultured in vitro. The clonotype was recovered from a human donor who had recovered from COVID-19. The CDR3 coding sequence is TGCGCCAGCAGCCGAGGACAGGGGTATAATTCACCCCTCCACTTT. As protein: CASSRGQGYNSPLHF.